This record looks at one TCR beta chain sequence and its context. This CDR3 contains 13 residues. The V end lost 7 bases, the J end lost 8 bases, and 15 bases lay between the germline ends. Germline V gives CDR1 LNHDA, CDR2 SQIVND (reference sequence). Original analysis: Reference gene primer amplification yielded estimated nucleated cell counts. Profiling relied on immunoSEQ multiplex PCR, and the TCRdb table lists in-frame clones only, not all of them. Clone size and the V and J calls come from that table; the DNA yielded D and trimming. The sample holds roughly 300,000 clones, 86% seen once. This sample is drawn from a study of blood T cell repertoires in COVID-19.

The receptor was derived from a woman in her thirties with COVID-19, enrolled during active disease. The chain links TRBV19 to TRBJ2-1; TRBD1 is a possible D gene (5 bases). What was sequenced was peripheral blood. CDR3 protein: CASTLPEGDEQFF. The CDR3 nucleotides read TGTGCCAGTACCCTCCCGGAAGGGGATGAGCAGTTCTTC.